These 9 T cell receptor beta chains were sequenced from one sample in a study of metastatic and nonmetastatic thyroid tumors. TCRdb re-analyzed the PCR reads using MiXCR. Among 15,000 to 20,000 clones, approximately 25% were seen once, and the ten largest hold 15% to 19%. Nobody among the patients had been given any treatment before thyroid surgery. The source material was adjacent normal tissue. The source is a female donor with papillary thyroid cancer or a benign thyroid nodule (not recorded which). Some clones in this sample may be carry-over from other donors' samples.

In its sample, this clone was seen a few times. This sequence joins TRBV11-3 and TRBJ1-1; D might be TRBD1 (5 bases). Germline V gene lookup returns CDR1 SGHNT and CDR2 YENEEA. Trimming shortened V by 3 bases and J by 8 bases, and 13 bases separated the two germline ends. The length of the CDR3 is 13 residues. Written as DNA, the CDR3 is TGTGCCAGCAGCTTTGGACTGCGGGGGGAAGCTTTCTTT. This encodes CASSFGLRGEAFF.

This clone is labeled as medium-sized. CDR3 nucleotide sequence: TGTGCCAGCAGCTCCCCGCCGGACATTCAGTACTTC. The encoded protein is CASSSPPDIQYF. The chain combines TRBV7-8 with TRBJ2-4; D remains ambiguous. The CDR3 length is 12 residues. V lost 4 bases to trimming and J lost 8 bases, with 9 bases between them. Germline CDR1 SGHVS, CDR2 FQNEAQ. Based on the CDR3 plus reference TRBV7-8 and TRBJ2-4, the full variable domain is GAGVSQSPRYKVAKRGQDVALRCDPISGHVSLFWYQQALGQGPEFLTYFQNEAQLDKSGLPSDRFFAERPEGSVSTLKIQRTQQEDSAVYLCASSSPPDIQYFGAGTRLSVL.

This clone qualifies as medium-sized. The chain links TRBV27 to TRBJ1-2; TRBD1 aligns across 11 bases. Per germline, CDR1 MNHEY and CDR2 SMNVEV (reference sequence). The V and J ends lost 2 bases and 5 bases, in that order; junction bases with no gene match: 1. CDR3 length: 14 amino acids. This CDR3 is CASSLGTGGYGYTF. The CDR3 coding sequence is TGTGCCAGCAGTTTAGGGACAGGGGGTTATGGCTACACCTTC.

This clone was counted between two and nine times. CDR3 sequence reads: CASSGDRAVGNQPQHF. The CDR3 DNA is TGTGCCAGCAGTGGAGACAGGGCGGTTGGCAATCAGCCCCAGCATTTT. J is TRBJ1-5 and V is TRBV6-1; TRBD1 matches 7 bases. Germline V CDR1 and CDR2: MNHNS, SASEGT. The CDR3 contains 16 residues. Trimming at V came to 4 bases and at J to 2 bases, leaving 8 bases not matched to a gene.

The table lists this clone with a few counts. J is TRBJ2-3 and V is TRBV27; 7 positions match TRBD1. The CDR3 has 14 amino acids. The germline V gene has CDR1 MNHEY and CDR2 SMNVEV (reference sequence). The J segment lost 3 bases and the V segment lost 6 bases, leaving 6 bases of the junction unmatched. The CDR3 DNA sequence: TGTGCCAGCAGACGACAGGGTGGAACAGATACGCAGTATTTT. This codes for CASRRQGGTDTQYF.

The CDR3 coding sequence is TGTGCCAGCAGCCTCGGTTCCTATAATTCACCCCTCCACTTT. It specifies CASSLGSYNSPLHF. J is TRBJ1-6 and V is TRBV7-3; D unclear. The CDR3 covers 14 residues. Germline V CDR1 and CDR2: SGHTA, FQGTGA. V dropped 5 bases and J dropped 1 base, with 6 bases sitting between them. The whole variable domain, remainder taken from reference TRBV7-3 and TRBJ1-6, is GAGVSQTPSNKVTEKGKYVELRCDPISGHTALYWYRQSLGQGPEFLIYFQGTGAADDSGLPNDRFFAVRPEGSVSTLKIQRTERGDSAVYLCASSLGSYNSPLHFGNGTRLTVT.

This clone was seen more than once but under ten times. This chain joins TRBV12-3 or TRBV12-4 and TRBJ2-3, with 13 bases lining up with TRBD2. V lost 5 bases and J lost 4; bases outside the gene matches: 12. The CDR3 length is 18 residues. The CDR3 loop reads CASSPARGTSGDADTQYF. CDR3 sequence (DNA): TGTGCCAGCAGTCCCGCGCGGGGGACTAGCGGGGATGCAGATACGCAGTATTTT.

By share, this clone counts as medium-sized. The chain employs TRBV6-1 and TRBJ1-3; possibly TRBD1 for D (5 bases). The CDR3 is 14 amino acids. Trimming took 6 bases from V and 4 from J, leaving 13 bases between them. The germline CDR1 and CDR2 sequences are MNHNS and SASEGT. The CDR3 spells CASRPDRGGNTIYF. The CDR3 nucleotides are TGTGCCAGCAGACCCGACAGAGGAGGAAACACCATATATTTT.

The V and J genes are TRBV20-1 and TRBJ1-2; 8 positions agree with TRBD1. The CDR3 runs to 11 residues. Germline CDR1 DFQATT, CDR2 SNEGSKA (reference sequence). The V segment lost 5 bases and the J segment 7 bases; nucleotides outside the gene matches: 3. The CDR3 region has the DNA TGCAGTGCTTCAGGGACAGGTGGCTACACCTTC. As protein: CSASGTGGYTF.